The 32 T cell receptor beta chains given below trace back to one sample, sequenced in a study of cytomegalovirus exposure and HLA in healthy donors. Both 60 Vbeta primers and 13 Jbeta primers went into the PCR. Using immunoSEQ multiplex PCR, the repertoire was profiled, and TCRdb retains in-frame clones only, with some absent. The table includes approximately 120,000 clones, more than 80% detected once. Sample: PBMCs. These receptors all come from a woman aged 30 to 39 in good health and CMV-seropositive.

The rearrangement uses TRBV11-2 and TRBJ1-1, with D possibly matching TRBD1 (6 bases). V lost 6 bases and J 8 bases, leaving 13 bases between the germline ends. Per the germline V gene, CDR1 is SGHAT and CDR2 is FQNNGV. The CDR3 sequence is 12 residues long. DNA of the CDR3: TGTGCCAGCAGGTTCGAGGGGGGGGAAGCTTTCTTT. Amino acids: CASRFEGGEAFF.

The J gene is TRBJ1-2, the V gene TRBV28; D ambiguous. Deletions cut 5 bases from V and 8 bases from J, with 21 bases between. The CDR3 spans 15 residues. The germline gives CDR1 MDHEN, CDR2 SYDVKM. CDR3 in amino acids: CASSPSSGVPWGYTF. DNA for the CDR3: TGTGCCAGCAGTCCTTCCTCCGGGGTGCCGTGGGGCTACACCTTC.

J is TRBJ1-1 and V is TRBV19; no firm D call. Per germline, CDR1 LNHDA and CDR2 SQIVND (reference sequence). The CDR3 contains 15 residues. V gave up 6 bases and J gave up 1 base, with 15 bases separating them. DNA for the CDR3: TGTGCCAGTAGCCTCACCGCGGACTCGAACACTGAAGCTTTCTTT. Amino acids: CASSLTADSNTEAFF.

The chain links TRBV2 to TRBJ2-3, with D possibly matching TRBD2 (7 bases). This CDR3 spans 14 amino acids. Germline V gene data show CDR1 as SNHLY and CDR2 as FYNNEI. Trimming took off 7 bases at V and 2 bases at J, with 13 bases between the two ends. CDR3: CASKRGANTDTQYF. In nucleotides, the CDR3 is TGTGCCAGCAAACGGGGGGCCAACACAGATACGCAGTATTTT.

The gene calls are TRBV13 and TRBJ2-7; TRBD1 agrees at 7 bases. The CDR3 sequence is 14 residues long. V lost 5 bases and J lost 3; bases outside the gene matches: 7. CDR1 and CDR2 from the germline V gene are PRHDT and FYEKMQ (reference sequence). The DNA for the CDR3 is TGTGCCAGCAGCGCACGACAGGGCCTCTACGAGCAGTACTTC. This codes for CASSARQGLYEQYF. Variable domain in full (rest from reference TRBV13 and TRBJ2-7): AAGVIQSPRHLIKEKRETATLKCYPIPRHDTVYWYQQGPGQDPQFLISFYEKMQSDKGSIPDRFSAQQFSDYHSELNMSSLELGDSALYFCASSARQGLYEQYFGPGTRLTVT.

This chain joins TRBV27 and TRBJ1-6; unclear D gene. V lost 6 bases and J lost 5, with 11 bases in between. The CDR3 sequence is 14 residues long. Germline V lookup: CDR1 MNHEY, CDR2 SMNVEV (reference sequence). CDR3 loop: CASSRPENNSPLHF. CDR3 nucleotide sequence: TGTGCCAGCAGCCGCCCGGAGAATAATTCACCCCTCCACTTT.

The rearrangement links TRBV10-2 to TRBJ2-7; D remains ambiguous. V lost 7 bases and J lost 5, with 9 bases in between. Germline loops: CDR1 WSHSY, CDR2 SAAADI. The CDR3 runs to 11 residues. The CDR3 is CASTHRDEQYF. Written as DNA, the CDR3 is TGCGCCAGCACCCACCGCGACGAGCAGTACTTC.

V gene TRBV15 combines with J gene TRBJ1-5; D possibly corresponds to TRBD1 (6 bases). Between the trimmed V and J ends, which lost 5 bases and 5 bases, there was a span of 22 bases. The CDR3 length is 17 residues. Germline CDR1 reads LNHNV; CDR2 reads YYDKDF (reference sequence). Written as DNA, the CDR3 is TGTGCCACCAGCGGCAGAGGTAGGGGGAATGAGGATCAGCCCCAGCATTTT. Protein: CATSGRGRGNEDQPQHF.

The chain couples TRBV6-5 to TRBJ2-1; the D gene is possibly TRBD2 (5 bases). The V and J ends lost 3 bases and 9 bases respectively, with 12 bases between them. Germline V gene sequence: CDR1 MNHEY, CDR2 SVGAGI. The CDR3 sequence is 13 residues long. For the CDR3, the DNA is TGTGCCAGCAGTTATGGGAGCTGGGGTGAGCAGTTCTTC. Encoded protein: CASSYGSWGEQFF.

The genes are TRBV29-1 and TRBJ1-1; perhaps TRBD1 as D (6 bases). The CDR3 contains 13 residues. The V gene lost 5 bases and the J gene lost 4 bases, with 14 bases spanning the gap. The germline V gene has CDR1 SQVTM and CDR2 ANQGSEA. DNA of the CDR3: TGCAGCGTTTCCTGGACAGAAACCACTGAAGCTTTCTTT. Protein product: CSVSWTETTEAFF.

This sequence joins TRBV5-4 and TRBJ1-2; no clear D. The CDR3 extends over 11 amino acids. Trimming took 10 bases from V and 4 from J, leaving 11 bases between them. Germline CDR1 reads SGHNT; CDR2 reads YYREEE (reference sequence). The CDR3 here is CAVRAGYGYTF. CDR3 nucleotide sequence: TGTGCCGTGAGAGCGGGCTATGGCTACACCTTC.

The V call is TRBV6-6, the J call TRBJ1-6; possible D gene TRBD1, 5 bases. With 1 base removed from V and 7 bases from J, the gap between germline ends came to 8 bases. This CDR3 region has 14 residues. Germline CDR1 reads MNHNY; CDR2 reads SVGAGI (reference sequence). CDR3 in DNA: TGTGCCAGCAGTTACTACTCAGGGAATTCACCCCTCCACTTT. It yields the protein CASSYYSGNSPLHF.

The chain links TRBV5-1 to TRBJ2-7; 9 nucleotides align to TRBD2. This CDR3 has 18 amino acids. The V segment lost 5 bases and the J segment 1 base; nucleotides outside the gene matches: 16. Per germline, CDR1 SGHRS and CDR2 YFSETQ. Here the CDR3 reads CASSSQPLTSGVSYEQYF. The CDR3 region has the DNA TGCGCCAGCAGTTCCCAACCCCTGACTAGCGGTGTTTCCTACGAGCAGTACTTC.

The CDR3 sequence: CSVVVREAYGYTF. The CDR3 bases are TGCAGCGTTGTAGTCAGGGAGGCTTATGGCTACACCTTC. The V gene is TRBV29-1, the J gene TRBJ1-2, with D perhaps matching TRBD1 (5 bases). V was trimmed by 4 bases and J by 5 bases, leaving 14 bases between them. This CDR3 is built from 13 residues. The germline gives CDR1 SQVTM, CDR2 ANQGSEA.

V is TRBV11-2 and J is TRBJ2-2; D possibly corresponds to TRBD2 (6 bases). The CDR3 is 14 residues long. With 6 bases removed from V and 1 base from J, the gap between germline ends came to 9 bases. The germline V gene encodes CDR1 SGHAT and CDR2 FQNNGV. CDR3 nucleotide sequence: TGTGCCAGCAGTCGGGGGATGAACACCGGGGAGCTGTTTTTT. Translation gives CASSRGMNTGELFF. Drawing the rest from reference TRBV11-2 and TRBJ2-2, the complete variable domain is EAGVAQSPRYKIIEKRQSVAFWCNPISGHATLYWYQQILGQGPKLLIQFQNNGVVDDSQLPKDRFSAERLKGVDSTLKIQPAKLEDSAVYLCASSRGMNTGELFFGEGSRLTVL.

The chain uses TRBV6-1 and TRBJ2-3; 8 bases agree with TRBD1. There are 13 residues in the CDR3. Germline trimming cut 6 bases from V and 5 bases from J; bases unmatched to any gene: 4. Per germline, CDR1 MNHNS and CDR2 SASEGT. The CDR3 sequence is CASRTGGVDTQYF. In nucleotides, the CDR3 is TGTGCCAGCAGAACAGGGGGAGTAGATACGCAGTATTTT.

This chain connects TRBV5-1 to TRBJ1-1; D might be TRBD1 (5 bases). With 4 bases removed from V and 7 bases from J, the gap between germline ends came to 11 bases. The CDR3 is 12 amino acids. Germline CDR1 reads SGHRS; CDR2 reads YFSETQ. This chain's CDR3 is CASSNGQLEAFF. DNA of the CDR3: TGCGCCAGCAGCAACGGACAACTTGAAGCTTTCTTT.

The V gene is TRBV14, the J gene TRBJ2-7; 8 bases map to TRBD2. CDR1 and CDR2 (germline): SGHDN, FVKESK. J was trimmed by 3 bases and V by 4 bases; bases with no gene match: 8. The CDR3 runs 15 residues. The CDR3 region is CASSPGGAGVYEQYF. Written as DNA, the CDR3 is TGTGCCAGCAGCCCCGGGGGAGCGGGAGTCTACGAGCAGTACTTC.

This rearrangement joins TRBV30 to TRBJ1-6; 7 bases are shared with TRBD1. CDR3 size: 20 residues. Unmatched junction bases numbered 20, after V lost 4 bases and J lost 2 bases. CDR1 and CDR2 (germline): GTSNPN, SVGIG (reference sequence). This CDR3 is CAWTSADRAPTGPYNSPLHF. The CDR3 DNA is TGTGCCTGGACCTCAGCCGACAGGGCACCAACGGGGCCCTATAATTCACCCCTCCACTTT.

J is TRBJ2-5 and V is TRBV23-1, with TRBD2 matching 7 bases. TRBV23-1 is designated an ORF whose function remains uncertain. CDR3 length: 17 amino acids. Trimming cost V 6 bases and J 7 bases; bases outside gene matches: 20. In nucleotides, the CDR3 is TGCGCCAGCAGCCGCCTGCTGTTTGGCGGGAGTAGTGGGACCCAGTACTTC. Its translation is CASSRLLFGGSSGTQYF.

The chain links TRBV28 to TRBJ1-5; the D is unclear. This CDR3 is 13 amino acids long. With 5 bases removed from V and 16 bases from J, the gap between germline ends came to 21 bases. Germline V CDR1 and CDR2: MDHEN, SYDVKM. CDR3 nucleotides: TGTGCCAGCAGTCTCTACAAGGGTCGGGGTGGACATTTT. Translated, it gives CASSLYKGRGGHF.

This clone was seen a handful of times. The chain has TRBV28 and TRBJ2-7, with a tentative D call TRBD1 (6 bases). Germline V CDR1 and CDR2: MDHEN, SYDVKM. The germline V and J ends were trimmed by 7 bases and 6 bases, with 19 bases remaining between them. The CDR3 extends over 14 amino acids. The CDR3 spells CASTQPGQRGEQYF. Written as DNA, the CDR3 is TGTGCCAGCACTCAACCGGGACAACGAGGCGAGCAGTACTTC.

This chain uses TRBV5-8 with TRBJ1-1; tentatively, D is TRBD1 (6 bases). In germline, CDR1 is SGHTS, CDR2 YDEGEE. CDR3 size: 16 residues. V lost 0 bases and J 5 bases, leaving 17 bases between the germline ends. The DNA of the CDR3 is TGTGCCAGCAGCTTGGCCGGGGGGGCCGGGGGAACTGAAGCTTTCTTT. It codes for CASSLAGGAGGTEAFF.

This chain connects TRBV4-1 to TRBJ1-2; 8 bases align to TRBD1. J lost 2 bases, V lost 3 bases, and 2 bases had no gene match. The CDR3 consists of 14 residues. The germline CDR1 and CDR2 sequences are MGHRA and YSYEKL. The CDR3 DNA follows: TGCGCCAGCAGCCAGACAGGGGAAAACTATGGCTACACCTTC. Protein sequence: CASSQTGENYGYTF.

This chain joins TRBV6-5 and TRBJ1-2; 8 nucleotides line up with TRBD1. There are 14 residues in the CDR3. Looked up from germline, CDR1 is MNHEY and CDR2 is SVGAGI. V was pared by 6 bases and J by 4 bases, with 7 bases of the junction left unmatched. The chain's CDR3 is CASRKDRAAYGYTF. For the CDR3, the DNA is TGTGCCAGCAGAAAGGACAGGGCCGCCTATGGCTACACCTTC.

The chain recombines TRBV5-1 with TRBJ1-4, with TRBD1 identical over 7 bases. In germline, CDR1 is SGHRS, CDR2 YFSETQ. J was trimmed by 3 bases and V by 2 bases; bases with no gene match: 10. There are 17 residues in the CDR3. The CDR3 loop reads CASSFRGGEGANEKLFF. For the CDR3, the DNA is TGCGCCAGCAGCTTTCGAGGGGGCGAGGGGGCTAATGAAAAACTGTTTTTT.

This clone has just one count. CDR3 bases: TGTGCCAGCTCACTAGAGGCCATGGACACTGAAGCTTTCTTT. Its protein is CASSLEAMDTEAFF. This rearrangement joins TRBV18 to TRBJ1-1; D uncertain. The CDR3 spans 14 residues. Germline assignment: CDR1 KGHSH and CDR2 LQKENI. V lost 4 bases, J lost 3 bases, and 12 bases lay in between. The whole variable domain, remainder taken from reference TRBV18 and TRBJ1-1, is NAGVMQNPRHLVRRRGQEARLRCSPMKGHSHVYWYRQLPEEGLKFMVYLQKENIIDESGMPKERFSAEFPKEGPSILRIQQVVRGDSAAYFCASSLEAMDTEAFFGQGTRLTVV.

The rearrangement joins TRBV6-6 to TRBJ1-5; the D gene is possibly TRBD1 (6 bases). Germline-derived CDR1 and CDR2 are MNHNY and SVGAGI (reference sequence). V shed 7 bases and J shed 3 bases, with 13 bases lying between them. CDR3 length equals 14 residues. In nucleotides, the CDR3 is TGTGCCAGCAAACCACAGGGTTACAATCAGCCCCAGCATTTT. Protein sequence: CASKPQGYNQPQHF.

Comments on this clone: Germline and junction disagree at one end, which may indicate a read error. The chain combines TRBV7-9 with TRBJ1-2; the D is unclear. The germline gives CDR1 SEHNR, CDR2 FQNEAQ (reference sequence). The CDR3 is 11 amino acids. CDR3 in amino acids: CSSSSRSGYTF. As DNA, the CDR3 is TGTTCCAGCAGCTCTCGGAGTGGCTACACCTTC.

The gene calls are TRBV9 and TRBJ2-1, with 9 bases lining up with TRBD1. The CDR3 sequence is 17 residues long. J was trimmed by 2 bases and V by 3 bases; bases with no gene match: 9. The germline V gene has CDR1 SGDLS and CDR2 YYNGEE. The CDR3 reads CASSEGPGTGTYNEQFF. The CDR3 coding sequence is TGTGCCAGCAGCGAGGGCCCCGGGACAGGGACCTACAATGAGCAGTTCTTC.

This clone appeared once. The V call is TRBV5-6, the J call TRBJ2-1, with 11 positions matching TRBD2. V lost 1 base, J lost 8 bases, and 11 bases stayed unmatched. The CDR3 runs to 17 residues. In germline, CDR1 is SGHDT, CDR2 YYEEEE. As DNA, the CDR3 is TGTGCCAGCAGCTTGCAGGTAGGGCTAGCGGGGGGATATGAGCAGTTCTTC. Its translation: CASSLQVGLAGGYEQFF.

The chain recombines TRBV6-1 with TRBJ2-7; TRBD1 aligns across 8 bases. The CDR3 consists of 13 residues. Trimming removed 8 bases from V and 2 bases from J; junction bases left unmatched: 5. In germline, CDR1 is MNHNS, CDR2 SASEGT. This chain's CDR3 is CASSQGAPYEQYF. The CDR3 DNA sequence: TGTGCCAGCTCCCAGGGGGCACCCTACGAGCAGTACTTC.